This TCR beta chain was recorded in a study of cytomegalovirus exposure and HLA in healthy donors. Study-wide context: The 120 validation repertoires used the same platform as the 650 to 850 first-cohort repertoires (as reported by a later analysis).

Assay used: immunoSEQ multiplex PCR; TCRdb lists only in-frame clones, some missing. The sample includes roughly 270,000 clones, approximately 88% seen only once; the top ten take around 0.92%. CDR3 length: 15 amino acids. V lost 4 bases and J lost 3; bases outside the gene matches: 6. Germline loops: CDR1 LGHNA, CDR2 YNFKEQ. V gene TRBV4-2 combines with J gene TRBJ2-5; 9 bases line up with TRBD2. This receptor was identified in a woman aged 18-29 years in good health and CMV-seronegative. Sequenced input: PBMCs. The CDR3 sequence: CASSPRGGREETQYF. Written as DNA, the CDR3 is TGTGCCAGCAGCCCCCGCGGCGGGAGGGAAGAGACCCAGTACTTC.